The T cell receptor beta chain under discussion was sequenced for a study of blood T cell repertoires in COVID-19. Across the whole study: Sites across the United States, Italy and Spain contributed samples from acute and convalescent COVID-19. The cDNA or gDNA used as material had been derived from T cells, B-cell-depleted T cells, or PBMCs.

The CDR3 extends over 15 amino acids. Germline lookup yields CDR1 ENHRY and CDR2 SYGVKD. Trimming took 2 bases from V and 5 from J, leaving 14 bases between them. Study processing details: Using reference gene primer amplification, nucleated cell counts were estimated. The data were produced by immunoSEQ multiplex PCR, yet TCRdb's version contains in-frame clones alone and is incomplete. D and trimming were read from the DNA, whereas the V and J calls and clone size are those reported in that table. The sample lists approximately 240,000 clones, roughly 84% occurring once. This clone occurred a few times.

The sequencing input was peripheral blood. The sequence came from a woman aged 55-69 years who had recovered from COVID-19. The gene calls are TRBV10-3 and TRBJ2-3; D unclear. The CDR3 coding sequence is TGTGCCATCAGTGAGCAAGGCGCGGCTGGAGATACGCAGTATTTT. It is translated as CAISEQGAAGDTQYF.